The rows below give T cell receptor beta chains drawn from one sample of a study of CD8 T cells in Susac syndrome. TCRdb reanalysed the immunoSEQ multiplex PCR reads using MiXCR and keeps one entry per CDR3 protein. Counted here are 150,000 to 200,000 distinct CDR3 sequences, about 93% occurring once; the ten biggest clones make up over 0.08%. The sample comprised CD4+ T cells from PBMCs. These TCRs come from a human donor with multiple sclerosis. Each CDR3 is given with its conserved first and last residue. A D gene is named only where the DNA matches it firmly. Clone size is shown for a subset of rows, as once, few, many or a class of expanded clone.

D gene: .; V gene: TRBV20-1; clone size: .; J gene: TRBJ1-4; CDR3 protein: CSAGVWANEKLFF; CDR3 DNA: TGCAGTGCGGGGGTTTGGGCTAATGAAAAACTGTTTTTT
D gene: TRBD1; V gene: TRBV18; clone size: .; J gene: TRBJ2-1; CDR3 protein: CASSLDRANEQFF; CDR3 DNA: TGTGCCAGCTCACTGGACAGGGCCAATGAGCAGTTCTTC
D gene: TRBD2; V gene: TRBV9; clone size: .; J gene: TRBJ2-3; CDR3 protein: CASSGFGTSGGRGTQYF; CDR3 DNA: TGTGCCAGCAGCGGATTCGGGACTAGCGGGGGTAGGGGGACGCAGTATTTT
D gene: .; V gene: TRBV28; clone size: .; J gene: TRBJ2-7; CDR3 protein: CAVLTPYEQYF; CDR3 DNA: TGTGCCGTCTTGACCCCCTACGAGCAGTACTTC
D gene: .; V gene: TRBV6-6; clone size: .; J gene: TRBJ2-3; CDR3 protein: CASSYPLAAGTDTQYF; CDR3 DNA: TGTGCCAGCAGTTACCCGCTGGCAGCAGGCACAGATACGCAGTATTTT
D gene: .; V gene: TRBV4-1; clone size: .; J gene: TRBJ1-4; CDR3 protein: CASSLAGQNNEKLFF; CDR3 DNA: TGCGCCAGCAGCCTAGCAGGGCAAAATAATGAAAAACTGTTTTTT
D gene: .; V gene: TRBV20-1; clone size: .; J gene: TRBJ1-2; CDR3 protein: CSAILEGLSYGYTF; CDR3 DNA: TGCAGTGCTATCCTAGAGGGGCTGAGCTATGGCTACACCTTC
D gene: .; V gene: TRBV20-1; clone size: .; J gene: TRBJ2-4; CDR3 protein: CSAREQIAKNIQYF; CDR3 DNA: TGCAGTGCTAGAGAACAGATTGCCAAAAACATTCAGTACTTC
D gene: .; V gene: TRBV4-2; clone size: .; J gene: TRBJ1-6; CDR3 protein: CASSQAQDNSPLHF; CDR3 DNA: TGTGCCAGCAGCCAAGCCCAGGACAATTCACCCCTCCACTTT
D gene: .; V gene: TRBV12-3/TRBV12-4; clone size: .; J gene: TRBJ1-2; CDR3 protein: CASSFGPGSYTF; CDR3 DNA: TGTGCCAGCAGTTTTGGCCCTGGGAGCTACACCTTC
D gene: .; V gene: TRBV11-2; clone size: once; J gene: TRBJ1-1; CDR3 protein: CASSLVFEAFF; CDR3 DNA: TGTGCCAGCAGCCTCGTTTTCGAAGCTTTCTTT
D gene: .; V gene: TRBV18; clone size: .; J gene: TRBJ1-4; CDR3 protein: CASSPLAGRGDEKLFF; CDR3 DNA: TGTGCCAGCTCACCGCTCGCCGGAAGGGGGGATGAAAAACTGTTTTTT
D gene: .; V gene: TRBV12-5; clone size: few; J gene: TRBJ2-7; CDR3 protein: CASRAASSYEQYF; CDR3 DNA: TGTGCTAGTAGGGCAGCTTCGTCCTACGAGCAGTACTTC
D gene: .; V gene: TRBV20-1; clone size: .; J gene: TRBJ1-5; CDR3 protein: CSAGREYNQPQHF; CDR3 DNA: TGCAGTGCTGGTAGGGAATACAATCAGCCCCAGCATTTT
D gene: .; V gene: TRBV6-2/TRBV6-3; clone size: .; J gene: TRBJ2-7; CDR3 protein: CASSYLGRAHEQYF; CDR3 DNA: TGTGCCAGCAGTTACCTGGGCAGGGCCCACGAGCAGTACTTC